This T cell receptor (beta chain) is drawn from a study of glioma-infiltrating T cells after dendritic cell vaccination. Findings and limits, study-wide: Higher pretreatment TIL content predicted longer progression-free time and survival.

As to time point: after dendritic cell vaccination, including at tumor progression/relapse. Assay: immunoSEQ multiplex PCR; the TCRdb copy retains only in-frame clones and omits some. This sample carries 90,000 to 95,000 clones, roughly 77% of them seen once, and the ten largest clones take roughly 2%. Germline-derived CDR1 and CDR2 are SQVTM and ANQGSEA. The CDR3 loop spans 12 amino acids. The ends were cut back, 3 bases at V and 5 bases at J, with 10 bases in the middle. In regard to this clone: Its antigen is not known.

The TCR originated in a human donor with glioblastoma. The chain joins TRBV29-1 to TRBJ1-2, with unresolved D. The sample here was blood, taken after dendritic cell vaccination. The CDR3 coding sequence is TGCAGCGTTGATCTGGCTGGTTATGGCTACACCTTC. It is translated as CSVDLAGYGYTF.